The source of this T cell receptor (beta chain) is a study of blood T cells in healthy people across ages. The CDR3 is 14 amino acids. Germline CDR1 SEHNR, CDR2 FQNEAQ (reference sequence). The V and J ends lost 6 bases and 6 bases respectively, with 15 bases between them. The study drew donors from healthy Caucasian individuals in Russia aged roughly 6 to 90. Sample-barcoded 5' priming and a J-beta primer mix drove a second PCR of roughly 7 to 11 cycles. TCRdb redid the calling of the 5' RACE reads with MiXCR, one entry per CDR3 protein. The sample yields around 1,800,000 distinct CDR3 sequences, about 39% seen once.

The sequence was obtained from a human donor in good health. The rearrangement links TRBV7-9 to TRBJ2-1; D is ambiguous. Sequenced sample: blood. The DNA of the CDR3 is TGTGCCAGCAGTCCATTCGAATTCAGCAATGAGCAGTTCTTC. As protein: CASSPFEFSNEQFF.